This T cell receptor beta chain was recovered during a study of CD8+ T cells in alopecia areata. cDNA prepared by RNA extraction and subsequent reverse transcription served as the template for sequencing. Sequencing was performed with immunoSEQ multiplex PCR; in TCRdb, only in-frame clones are kept and a portion is missing. This table has fewer than 40,000 clones, 45% to 70% appearing once. CDR3 length: 14 residues. The V gene's germline CDR1 is MNHEY and CDR2 SMNVEV (reference sequence). Trimming shortened V by 2 bases and J by 2 bases, and 10 bases separated the two germline ends. In a group of 4 or 5 patients, CD4+ cells were sorted into CD25+CD127- cells. Peripheral blood, together with lesional scalp punch biopsies, was collected from alopecia areata patients. T lymphocytes (CD4+ and CD8+) were sorted from PBMCs. On this clone itself: Its antigen remains unknown.

Study results and caveats: Across lesional scalp, and particularly alopecia totalis/universalis, clonality surpassed that of normal scalp. Scalp samples also yield sequences from resident alphabeta T cells of normal skin.

This rearrangement joins TRBV27 to TRBJ2-7; tentatively, D is TRBD1 (5 bases). The sequence was obtained from a human donor with alopecia areata. Material: CD4+ Tregs sorted from blood. The CDR3 sequence: CASSLTRETYEQYF. As DNA, the CDR3 is TGTGCCAGCAGTTTAACCAGGGAAACCTACGAGCAGTACTTC.